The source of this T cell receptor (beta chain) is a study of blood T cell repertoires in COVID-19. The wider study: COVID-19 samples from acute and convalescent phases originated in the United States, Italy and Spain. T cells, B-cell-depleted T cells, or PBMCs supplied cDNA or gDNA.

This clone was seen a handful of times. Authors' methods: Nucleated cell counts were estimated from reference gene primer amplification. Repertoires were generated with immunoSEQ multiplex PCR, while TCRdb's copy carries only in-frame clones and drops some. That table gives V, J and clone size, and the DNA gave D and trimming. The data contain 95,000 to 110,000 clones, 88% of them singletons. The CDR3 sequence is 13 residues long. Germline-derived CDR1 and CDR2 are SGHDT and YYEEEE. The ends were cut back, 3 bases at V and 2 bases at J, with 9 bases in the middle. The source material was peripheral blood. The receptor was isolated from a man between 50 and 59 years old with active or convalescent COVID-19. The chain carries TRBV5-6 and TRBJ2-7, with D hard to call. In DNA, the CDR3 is TGTGCCAGCAGCTATACTGGTACCTACGAGCAGTACTTC. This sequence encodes CASSYTGTYEQYF.